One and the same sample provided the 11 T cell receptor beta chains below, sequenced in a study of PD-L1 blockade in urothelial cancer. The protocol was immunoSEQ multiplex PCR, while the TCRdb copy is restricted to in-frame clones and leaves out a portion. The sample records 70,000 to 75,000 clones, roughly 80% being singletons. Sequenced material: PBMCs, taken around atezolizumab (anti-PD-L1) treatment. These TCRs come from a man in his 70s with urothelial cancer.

The CDR3 nucleotides are TGTGCCAGTAGCAAACAGGGATACTCCTACGAGCAGTACTTC. It yields the protein CASSKQGYSYEQYF. The chain recombines TRBV19 with TRBJ2-7; weak D call: TRBD1 (6 bases). The length of the CDR3 is 14 residues. Germline assignment: CDR1 LNHDA and CDR2 SQIVND (reference sequence). V gave up 6 bases and J gave up 0 bases, with 12 bases separating them.

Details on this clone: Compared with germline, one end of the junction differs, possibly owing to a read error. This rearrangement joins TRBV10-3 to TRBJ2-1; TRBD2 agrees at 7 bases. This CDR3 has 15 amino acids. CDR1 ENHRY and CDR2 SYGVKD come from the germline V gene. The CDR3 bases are TGTGCCATCAATGAGCCTAGCGGACAAGGGAATGAGCAGTTCTTC. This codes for CAINEPSGQGNEQFF.

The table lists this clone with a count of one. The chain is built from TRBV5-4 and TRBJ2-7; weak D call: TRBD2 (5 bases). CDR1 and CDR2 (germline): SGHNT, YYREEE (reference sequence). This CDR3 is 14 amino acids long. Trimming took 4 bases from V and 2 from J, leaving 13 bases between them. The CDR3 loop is CASSRMTTAYEQYF. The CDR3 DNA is TGTGCCAGCAGCCGCATGACTACAGCCTACGAGCAGTACTTC.

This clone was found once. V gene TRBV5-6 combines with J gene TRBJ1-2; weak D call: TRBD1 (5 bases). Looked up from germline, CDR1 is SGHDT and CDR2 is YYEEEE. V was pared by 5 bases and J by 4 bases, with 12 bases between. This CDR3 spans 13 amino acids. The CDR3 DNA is TGTGCCAGCAGATCCCAGGGATCCTATGGCTACACCTTC. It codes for CASRSQGSYGYTF.

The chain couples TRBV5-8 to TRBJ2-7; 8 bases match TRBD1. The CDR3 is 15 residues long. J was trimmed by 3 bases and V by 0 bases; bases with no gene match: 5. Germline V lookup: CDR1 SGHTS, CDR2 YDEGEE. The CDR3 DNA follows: TGTGCCAGCAGCTTGGGGACAGGGTTCCTCTACGAGCAGTACTTC. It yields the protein CASSLGTGFLYEQYF.

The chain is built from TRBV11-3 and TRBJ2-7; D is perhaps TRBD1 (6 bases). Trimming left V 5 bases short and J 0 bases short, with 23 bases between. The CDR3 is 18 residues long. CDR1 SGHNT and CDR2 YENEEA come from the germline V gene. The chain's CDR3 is CASSLVGLDSLFSYEQYF. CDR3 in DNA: TGTGCCAGCAGCCTCGTGGGCTTGGACAGCTTATTCTCCTACGAGCAGTACTTC.

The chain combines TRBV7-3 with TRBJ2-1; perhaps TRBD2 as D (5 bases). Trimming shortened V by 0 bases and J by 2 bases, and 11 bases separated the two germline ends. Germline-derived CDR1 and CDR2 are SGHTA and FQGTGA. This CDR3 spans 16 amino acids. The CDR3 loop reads CASSLTRAGPYNEQFF. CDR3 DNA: TGTGCCAGCAGCTTAACGCGGGCAGGCCCCTACAATGAGCAGTTCTTC.

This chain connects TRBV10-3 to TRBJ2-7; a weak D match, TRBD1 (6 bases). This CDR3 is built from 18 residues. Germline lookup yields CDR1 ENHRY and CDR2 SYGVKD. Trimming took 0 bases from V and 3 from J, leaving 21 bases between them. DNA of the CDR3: TGTGCCATCAGTGAGTCGTTTCAGGGGATCAGCCGTGACTACGAGCAGTACTTC. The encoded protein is CAISESFQGISRDYEQYF.

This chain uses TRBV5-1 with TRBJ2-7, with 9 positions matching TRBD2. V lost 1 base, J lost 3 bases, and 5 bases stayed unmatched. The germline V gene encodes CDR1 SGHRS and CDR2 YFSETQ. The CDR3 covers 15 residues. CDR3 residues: CASSLTSGPRYEQYF. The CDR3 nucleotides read TGCGCCAGCAGCTTGACTAGCGGGCCCCGCTACGAGCAGTACTTC.

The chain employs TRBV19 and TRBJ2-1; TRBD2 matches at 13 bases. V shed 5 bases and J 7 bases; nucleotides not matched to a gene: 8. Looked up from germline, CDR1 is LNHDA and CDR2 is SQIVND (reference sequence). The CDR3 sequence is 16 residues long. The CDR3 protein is CASSVLTSGRGNEQFF. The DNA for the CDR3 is TGTGCCAGTAGTGTACTCACTAGCGGGAGGGGGAATGAGCAGTTCTTC. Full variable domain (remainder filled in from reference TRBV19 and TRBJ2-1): DGGITQSPKYLFRKEGQNVTLSCEQNLNHDAMYWYRQDPGQGLRLIYYSQIVNDFQKGDIAEGYSVSREKKESFPLTVTSAQKNPTAFYLCASSVLTSGRGNEQFFGPGTRLTVL.

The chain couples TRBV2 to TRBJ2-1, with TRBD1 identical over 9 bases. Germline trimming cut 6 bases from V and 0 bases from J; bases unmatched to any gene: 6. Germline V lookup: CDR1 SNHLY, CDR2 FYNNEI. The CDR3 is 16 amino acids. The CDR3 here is CASRSQTGGSYNEQFF. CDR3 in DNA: TGTGCCAGCAGGAGTCAGACAGGGGGCTCCTACAATGAGCAGTTCTTC.